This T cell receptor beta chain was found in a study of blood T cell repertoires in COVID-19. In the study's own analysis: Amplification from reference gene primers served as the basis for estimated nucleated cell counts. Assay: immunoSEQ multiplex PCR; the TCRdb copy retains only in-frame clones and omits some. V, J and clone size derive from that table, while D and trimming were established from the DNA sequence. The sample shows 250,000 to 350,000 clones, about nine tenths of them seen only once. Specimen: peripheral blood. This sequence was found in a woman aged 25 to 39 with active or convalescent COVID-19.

CDR3 sequence (DNA): TGTGCCAGCAGTCGAACAGGGGGCTGGTACGAGCAGTACTTC. The encoded protein is CASSRTGGWYEQYF. This chain links TRBV9 with TRBJ2-7; 9 bases agree with TRBD1. The CDR3 spans 14 residues. After removal of 5 bases from V and 4 bases from J, the junction contained 7 bases not matched to a gene. Germline assignment: CDR1 SGDLS and CDR2 YYNGEE.